These 23 T cell receptor beta chains were sequenced from one sample in a study of T cell repertoires in cytomegalovirus infection. TCRdb itself ran the reads through MiXCR, one entry per CDR3 protein. The repertoire holds some 180,000 distinct CDR3 sequences, with roughly 17% as singletons. The sample consisted of CD8+ T cells from PBMCs. Every receptor here comes from a human donor in good health (CMV status not recorded). Some clones in this sample may be carry-over from other donors' samples.

V is TRBV19 and J is TRBJ1-5; possible D gene TRBD1, 5 bases. The V gene lost 5 bases and the J gene lost 9 bases, with 17 bases spanning the gap. CDR1 LNHDA and CDR2 SQIVND come from the germline V gene (reference sequence). The CDR3 length is 14 residues. CDR3 DNA: TGTGCCAGTAGTGCGGGGAGGGGCGAATGGCCCCAGCATTTT. This codes for CASSAGRGEWPQHF.

The CDR3 here is CASSQDQVITASGGSSTDTQYF. In nucleotides, the CDR3 is TGCGCCAGCAGCCAAGATCAGGTCATTACGGCTAGCGGGGGGAGCAGCACAGATACGCAGTATTTT. The J gene is TRBJ2-3, the V gene TRBV4-1; 11 nucleotides match TRBD2. CDR1 and CDR2 from the germline V gene are MGHRA and YSYEKL. The CDR3 runs 22 residues. V lost 0 bases, J lost 0 bases, and 17 bases stayed unmatched.

There are a few counts of this clonotype. This chain connects TRBV6-2 or TRBV6-3 to TRBJ2-1, with D perhaps matching TRBD1 (5 bases). The CDR3 is made up of 15 amino acids. V was cut by 2 bases and J by 4 bases, with 12 bases left in between. Germline V gives CDR1 MNHEY, CDR2 SVGEGT. Here the CDR3 DNA reads TGTGCCAGCAGTTACGAAGGGGTTCGGTACAATGAGCAGTTCTTC. It is translated as CASSYEGVRYNEQFF.

The gene calls are TRBV6-1 and TRBJ2-3, with no clear D. CDR1 is MNHNS and CDR2 is SASEGT in the germline V gene. The length of the CDR3 is 13 residues. Trimming shortened V by 5 bases and J by 1 base, and 7 bases separated the two germline ends. CDR3 loop: CASSKAGTDTQYF. The DNA of the CDR3 is TGTGCCAGCAGTAAGGCTGGCACAGATACGCAGTATTTT.

V and J are TRBV20-1 and TRBJ1-5; D is ambiguous. This CDR3 is built from 15 residues. Germline V gives CDR1 DFQATT, CDR2 SNEGSKA (reference sequence). V gave up 5 bases and J gave up 0 bases, with 14 bases separating them. The CDR3 DNA reads as TGCAGTGCTCTCCGGACGAGGAATAGCAATCAGCCCCAGCATTTT. Translation: CSALRTRNSNQPQHF.

The chain couples TRBV12-3 or TRBV12-4 to TRBJ2-7; 8 bases agree with TRBD1. The CDR3 sequence is 15 residues long. V shed 6 bases, J shed 5 bases, and the junction held 12 bases outside the gene matches. CDR3 amino acids: CASSPADRARDEQYF. In DNA form, the CDR3 reads TGTGCCAGCAGCCCAGCGGACAGGGCACGGGACGAGCAGTACTTC.

The rearrangement joins TRBV12-3 or TRBV12-4 to TRBJ1-1; D is perhaps TRBD1 (5 bases). The V gene lost 4 bases and the J gene lost 5 bases, with 20 bases spanning the gap. This CDR3 contains 16 residues. DNA of the CDR3: TGTGCCAGCAGTTACCAAAGGACGGGGGGTGGGACTGAAGCTTTCTTT. It codes for CASSYQRTGGGTEAFF.

The chain employs TRBV7-3 and TRBJ1-1; D call uncertain. Trimming removed 0 bases from V and 1 base from J, with 9 bases in between. Per the germline V gene, CDR1 is SGHTA and CDR2 is FQGTGA. The CDR3 has 15 residues. The CDR3 DNA is TGTGCCAGCAGCTTAACGAACGGTGAGAACACTGAAGCTTTCTTT. Its translation: CASSLTNGENTEAFF.

This clonotype was seen more than once but under ten times. The chain is built from TRBV6-8 and TRBJ2-7; 11 nucleotides agree with TRBD2. This CDR3 comprises 15 residues. J gave up 4 bases and V 0 bases, and 2 bases lay outside the gene matches. The V gene's germline CDR1 is MNHGY and CDR2 SAAAGT. CDR3 protein: CASSYSTSGGYEQYF. Written as DNA, the CDR3 is TGTGCCAGCAGTTACTCTACTAGCGGGGGATACGAGCAGTACTTC.

This clonotype was counted between two and nine times. The rearrangement uses TRBV12-3 or TRBV12-4 and TRBJ1-1; perhaps TRBD1 as D (5 bases). The CDR3 totals 14 residues. V was shortened by 4 bases and J by 4 bases, with 13 bases between the two germline ends. The CDR3: CASSSYPGGTEAFF. CDR3 sequence (DNA): TGTGCCAGCAGTTCCTACCCCGGGGGCACTGAAGCTTTCTTT.

The chain carries TRBV13 and TRBJ1-2; 10 bases line up with TRBD1. V lost 3 bases to trimming and J lost 6 bases; unmatched junction nucleotides: 4. Germline V lookup: CDR1 PRHDT, CDR2 FYEKMQ (reference sequence). The CDR3 sequence is 14 residues long. The CDR3 region is CASSFDRGRDGYTF. CDR3 in DNA: TGTGCCAGCAGCTTCGACAGGGGGCGAGATGGCTACACCTTC.

This clonotype was seen a single time. This chain connects TRBV29-1 to TRBJ2-1, with a weak D call TRBD2 (6 bases). V lost 6 bases and J 4 bases, leaving 13 bases between the germline ends. This CDR3 is 13 amino acids long. Germline CDR1 SQVTM, CDR2 ANQGSEA. As DNA, the CDR3 is TGCAGCGTGCCCCCGGGACTTTACAATGAGCAGTTCTTC. Amino acids: CSVPPGLYNEQFF.

This clonotype was counted a few times. The chain employs TRBV4-1 and TRBJ2-7, with D uncertain. In germline, CDR1 is MGHRA, CDR2 YSYEKL. The ends were cut back, 2 bases at V and 1 base at J, with 6 bases in the middle. The CDR3 covers 13 residues. In DNA, the CDR3 is TGCGCCAGCAGCCAACACCAATCCTACGAGCAGTACTTC. Residues: CASSQHQSYEQYF.

This clonotype has more than one count but fewer than ten. The rearrangement uses TRBV20-1 and TRBJ2-3; D not certain. This CDR3 region has 16 residues. Germline V lookup: CDR1 DFQATT, CDR2 SNEGSKA (reference sequence). The V end was cut by 2 bases, the J end by 7 bases, with 22 bases between. The CDR3 nucleotides read TGCAGTGCTAGAAAGCGTATAACACCCCCCGTGAATACGCAGTATTTT. Its protein is CSARKRITPPVNTQYF.

This clonotype was observed a few times. This chain uses TRBV7-9 with TRBJ2-1; tentatively, D is TRBD1 or TRBD2 (5 bases each). This CDR3 is 16 amino acids long. Germline V gene data show CDR1 as SEHNR and CDR2 as FQNEAQ (reference sequence). The V end was cut by 5 bases, the J end by 6 bases, with 20 bases between. The CDR3 DNA sequence: TGTGCCAGCAGCCCTCAAACGGGGACGGCAAGCAATGAGCAGTTCTTC. This codes for CASSPQTGTASNEQFF.

This clonotype has more than one count but fewer than ten. The chain joins TRBV7-2 to TRBJ1-2, with D unresolved. Germline CDR1 SGHTA, CDR2 FQGNSA. The V and J ends lost 4 bases and 4 bases respectively, with 10 bases between them. The CDR3 has 13 residues. The CDR3 sequence is CASSYVGSYGYTF. As DNA, the CDR3 is TGTGCCAGCAGCTACGTTGGTTCCTATGGCTACACCTTC.

This chain connects TRBV2 to TRBJ1-5; D perhaps matches TRBD1 (5 bases). The CDR3 spans 17 residues. V was pared by 5 bases and J by 0 bases, with 17 bases between. Germline lookup yields CDR1 SNHLY and CDR2 FYNNEI. CDR3 sequence reads: CASSPRQGGISNQPQHF. As DNA, the CDR3 is TGTGCCAGCAGTCCTCGTCAGGGCGGCATTAGCAATCAGCCCCAGCATTTT.

The V gene is TRBV12-5, the J gene TRBJ2-7; tentatively, D is TRBD1 (5 bases). Looked up from germline, CDR1 is LGHNT and CDR2 is FRNRAP. V was shortened by 5 bases and J by 3 bases, with 20 bases between the two germline ends. This CDR3 region has 16 residues. The DNA of the CDR3 is TGTGCTAGTGGTCCCGGCGGAGTGGGGCATTTCTACGAGCAGTACTTC. This translates into CASGPGGVGHFYEQYF.

This chain joins TRBV7-6 and TRBJ2-7; weak D call: TRBD1 (5 bases). The CDR3 is 13 amino acids. CDR1 and CDR2 (germline): SGHVS, FNYEAQ. V was trimmed by 3 bases and J by 3 bases, leaving 9 bases between them. This CDR3 is CASSFDQGYEQYF. The CDR3 DNA sequence: TGTGCCAGCAGCTTCGATCAGGGCTACGAGCAGTACTTC.

This clonotype was counted a few times. The chain uses TRBV28 and TRBJ1-5; no clear D. This CDR3 contains 18 residues. V lost 3 bases and J 0 bases, leaving 18 bases between the germline ends. Germline-derived CDR1 and CDR2 are MDHEN and SYDVKM. The CDR3 DNA reads TGTGCCAGCAGTTTTTCTGAAGGACCCACCTTTAGCAATCAGCCCCAGCATTTT. Amino acids: CASSFSEGPTFSNQPQHF.

The table lists this clonotype with a few counts. The chain combines TRBV6-1 with TRBJ1-2; 8 bases agree with TRBD1. Germline CDR1 MNHNS, CDR2 SASEGT. There are 14 residues in the CDR3. The junction had 10 bases not matched to a gene; V was cut back by 7 bases and J by 6 bases. The CDR3 DNA sequence: TGTGCCAGCAAAATCGGGACAGGCCGGGATGGCTACACCTTC. Translated: CASKIGTGRDGYTF.

The DNA of the CDR3 is TGTGCCAGCAGCTTGCGGAAAGGGGAGCTGTTTTTT. Its protein product is CASSLRKGELFF. The V and J genes are TRBV7-9 and TRBJ2-2; D not resolved. Per the germline V gene, CDR1 is SEHNR and CDR2 is FQNEAQ (reference sequence). The V end was cut by 3 bases, the J end by 8 bases, with 7 bases between. This CDR3 has 12 amino acids.

This clonotype turned up a few times. The gene calls are TRBV7-2 and TRBJ2-5, with D maybe TRBD2 (7 bases). CDR1 is SGHTA, CDR2 FQGNSA, per germline. CDR3 length equals 15 residues. V was pared by 5 bases and J by 5 bases, with 18 bases between. CDR3 DNA: TGTGCCAGCAGCCGCGACGGGGGGCGCGGGGAGACCCAGTACTTC. Protein: CASSRDGGRGETQYF.